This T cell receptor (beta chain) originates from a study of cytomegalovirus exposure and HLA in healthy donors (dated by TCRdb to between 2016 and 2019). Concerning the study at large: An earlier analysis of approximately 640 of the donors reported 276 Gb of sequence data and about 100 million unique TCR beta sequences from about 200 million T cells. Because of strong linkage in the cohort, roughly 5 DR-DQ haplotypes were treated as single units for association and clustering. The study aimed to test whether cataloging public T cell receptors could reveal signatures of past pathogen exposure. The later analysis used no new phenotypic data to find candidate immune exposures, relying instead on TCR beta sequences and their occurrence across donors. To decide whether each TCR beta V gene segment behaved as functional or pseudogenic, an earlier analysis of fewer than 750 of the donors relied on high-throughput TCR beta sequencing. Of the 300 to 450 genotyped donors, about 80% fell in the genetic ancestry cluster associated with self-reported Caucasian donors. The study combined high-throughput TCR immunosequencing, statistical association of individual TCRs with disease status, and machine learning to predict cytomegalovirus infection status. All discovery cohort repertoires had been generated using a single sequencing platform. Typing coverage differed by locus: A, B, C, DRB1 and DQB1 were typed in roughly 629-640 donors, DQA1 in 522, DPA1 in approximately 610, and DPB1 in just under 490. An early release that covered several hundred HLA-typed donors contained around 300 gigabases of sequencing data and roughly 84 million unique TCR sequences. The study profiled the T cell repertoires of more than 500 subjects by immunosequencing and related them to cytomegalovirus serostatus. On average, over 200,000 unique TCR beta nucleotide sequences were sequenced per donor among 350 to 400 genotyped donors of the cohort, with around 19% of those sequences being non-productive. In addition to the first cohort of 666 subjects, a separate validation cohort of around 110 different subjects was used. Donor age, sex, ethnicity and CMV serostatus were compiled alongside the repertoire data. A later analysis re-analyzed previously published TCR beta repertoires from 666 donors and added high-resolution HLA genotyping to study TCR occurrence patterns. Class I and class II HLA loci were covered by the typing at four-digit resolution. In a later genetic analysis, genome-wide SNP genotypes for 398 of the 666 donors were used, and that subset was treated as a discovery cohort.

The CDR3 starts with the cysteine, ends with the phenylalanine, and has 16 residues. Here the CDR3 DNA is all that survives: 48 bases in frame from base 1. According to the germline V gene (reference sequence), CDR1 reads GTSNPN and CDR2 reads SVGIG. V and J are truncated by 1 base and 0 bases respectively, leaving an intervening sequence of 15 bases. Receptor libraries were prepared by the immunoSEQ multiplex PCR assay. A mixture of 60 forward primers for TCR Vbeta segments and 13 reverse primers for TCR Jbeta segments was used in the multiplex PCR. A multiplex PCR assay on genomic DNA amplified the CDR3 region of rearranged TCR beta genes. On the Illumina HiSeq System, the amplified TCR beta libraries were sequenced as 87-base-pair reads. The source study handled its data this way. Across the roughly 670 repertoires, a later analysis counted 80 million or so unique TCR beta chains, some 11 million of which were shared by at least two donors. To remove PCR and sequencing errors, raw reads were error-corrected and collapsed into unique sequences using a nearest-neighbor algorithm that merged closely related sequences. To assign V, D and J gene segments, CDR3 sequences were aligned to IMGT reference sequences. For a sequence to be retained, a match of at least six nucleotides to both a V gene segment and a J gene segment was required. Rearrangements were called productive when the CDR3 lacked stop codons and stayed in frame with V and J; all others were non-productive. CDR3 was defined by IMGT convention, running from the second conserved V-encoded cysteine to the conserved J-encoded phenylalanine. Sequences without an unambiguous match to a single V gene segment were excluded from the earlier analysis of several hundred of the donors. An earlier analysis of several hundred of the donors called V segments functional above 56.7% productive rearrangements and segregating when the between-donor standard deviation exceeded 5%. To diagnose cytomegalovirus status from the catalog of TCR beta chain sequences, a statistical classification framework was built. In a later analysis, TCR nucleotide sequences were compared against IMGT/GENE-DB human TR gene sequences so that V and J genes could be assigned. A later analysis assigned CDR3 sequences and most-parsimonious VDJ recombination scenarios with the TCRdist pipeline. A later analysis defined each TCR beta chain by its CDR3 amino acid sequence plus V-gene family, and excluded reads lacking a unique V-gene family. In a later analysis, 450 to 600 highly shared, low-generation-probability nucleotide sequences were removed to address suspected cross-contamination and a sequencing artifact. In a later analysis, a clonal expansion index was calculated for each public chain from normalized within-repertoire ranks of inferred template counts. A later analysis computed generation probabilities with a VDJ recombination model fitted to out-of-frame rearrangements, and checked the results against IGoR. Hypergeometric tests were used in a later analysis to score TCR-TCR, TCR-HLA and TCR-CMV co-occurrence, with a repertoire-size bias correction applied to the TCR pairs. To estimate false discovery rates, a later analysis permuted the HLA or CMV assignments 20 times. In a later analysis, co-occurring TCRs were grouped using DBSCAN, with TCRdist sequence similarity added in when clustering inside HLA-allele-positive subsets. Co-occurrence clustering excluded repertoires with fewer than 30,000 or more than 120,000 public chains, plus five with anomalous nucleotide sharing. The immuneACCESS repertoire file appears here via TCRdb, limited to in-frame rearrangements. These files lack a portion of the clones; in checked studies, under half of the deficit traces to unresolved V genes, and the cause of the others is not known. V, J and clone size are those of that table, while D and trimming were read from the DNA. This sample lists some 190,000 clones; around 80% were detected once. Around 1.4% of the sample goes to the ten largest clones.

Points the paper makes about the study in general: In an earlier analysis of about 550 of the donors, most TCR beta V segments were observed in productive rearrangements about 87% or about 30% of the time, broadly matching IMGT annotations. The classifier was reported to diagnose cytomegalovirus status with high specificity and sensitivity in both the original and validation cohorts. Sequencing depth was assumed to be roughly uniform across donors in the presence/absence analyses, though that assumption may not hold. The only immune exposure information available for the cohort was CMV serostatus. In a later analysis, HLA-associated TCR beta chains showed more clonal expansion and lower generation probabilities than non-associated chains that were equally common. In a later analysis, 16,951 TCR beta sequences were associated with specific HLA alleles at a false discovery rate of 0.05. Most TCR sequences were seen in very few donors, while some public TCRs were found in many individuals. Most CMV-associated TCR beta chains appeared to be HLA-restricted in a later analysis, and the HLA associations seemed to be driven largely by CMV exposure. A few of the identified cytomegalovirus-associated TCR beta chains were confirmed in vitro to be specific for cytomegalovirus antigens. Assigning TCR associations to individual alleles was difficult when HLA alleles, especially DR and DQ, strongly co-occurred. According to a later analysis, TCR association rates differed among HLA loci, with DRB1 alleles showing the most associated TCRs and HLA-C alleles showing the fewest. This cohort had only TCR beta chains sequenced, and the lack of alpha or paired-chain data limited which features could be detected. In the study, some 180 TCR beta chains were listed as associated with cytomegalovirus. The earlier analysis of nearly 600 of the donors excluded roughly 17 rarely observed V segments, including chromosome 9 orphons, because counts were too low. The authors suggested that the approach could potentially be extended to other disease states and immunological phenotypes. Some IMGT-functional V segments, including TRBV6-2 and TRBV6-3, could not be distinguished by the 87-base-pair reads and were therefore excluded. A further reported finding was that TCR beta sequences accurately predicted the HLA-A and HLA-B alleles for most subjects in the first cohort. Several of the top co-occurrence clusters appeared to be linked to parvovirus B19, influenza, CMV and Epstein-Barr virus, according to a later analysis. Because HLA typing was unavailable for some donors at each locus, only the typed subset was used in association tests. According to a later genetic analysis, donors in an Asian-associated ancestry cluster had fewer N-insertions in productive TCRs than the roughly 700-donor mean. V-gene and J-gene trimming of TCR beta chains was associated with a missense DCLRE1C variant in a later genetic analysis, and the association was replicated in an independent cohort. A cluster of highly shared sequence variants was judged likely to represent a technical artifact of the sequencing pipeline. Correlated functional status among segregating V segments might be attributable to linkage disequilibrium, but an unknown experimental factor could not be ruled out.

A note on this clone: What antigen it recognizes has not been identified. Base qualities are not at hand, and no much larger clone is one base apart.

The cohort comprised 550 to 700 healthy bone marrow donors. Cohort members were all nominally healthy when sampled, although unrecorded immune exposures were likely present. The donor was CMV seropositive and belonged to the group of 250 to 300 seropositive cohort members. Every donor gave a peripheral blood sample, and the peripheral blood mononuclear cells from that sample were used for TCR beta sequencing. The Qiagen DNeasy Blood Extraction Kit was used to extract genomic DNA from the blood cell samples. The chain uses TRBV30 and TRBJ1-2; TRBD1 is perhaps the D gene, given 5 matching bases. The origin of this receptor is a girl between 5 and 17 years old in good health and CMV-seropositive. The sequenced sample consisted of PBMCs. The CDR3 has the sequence CAWSALGGTTNYGYTF. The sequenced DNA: TGTGCCTGGAGTGCCCTCGGAGGGACGACTAACTATGGCTACACCTTC.